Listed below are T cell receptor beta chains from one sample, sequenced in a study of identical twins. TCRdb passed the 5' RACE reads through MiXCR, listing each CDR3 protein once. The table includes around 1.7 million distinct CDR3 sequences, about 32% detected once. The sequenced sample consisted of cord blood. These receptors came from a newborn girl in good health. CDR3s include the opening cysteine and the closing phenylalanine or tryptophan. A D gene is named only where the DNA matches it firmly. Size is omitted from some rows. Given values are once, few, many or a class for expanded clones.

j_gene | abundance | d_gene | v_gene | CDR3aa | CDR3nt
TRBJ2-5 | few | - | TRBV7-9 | CASTQNTDETQYF | TGTGCCAGCACCCAAAACACAGATGAGACCCAGTACTTC
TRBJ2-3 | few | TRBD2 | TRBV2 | CASSDSAGMTDTQYF | TGTGCCAGCAGTGACTCAGCGGGGATGACAGATACGCAGTATTTT
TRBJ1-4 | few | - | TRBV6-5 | CASSYTRTVNEVEKPFF | TGTGCCAGCAGTTACACCCGGACAGTGAACGAAGTGGAAAAACCGTTTTTT
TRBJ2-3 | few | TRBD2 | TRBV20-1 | CSARVAGPRTDTQYF | TGCAGTGCTAGAGTAGCGGGGCCACGCACAGATACGCAGTATTTT
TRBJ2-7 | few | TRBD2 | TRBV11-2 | CASSILAGGFPYEQYF | TGTGCCAGCAGCATTCTAGCGGGGGGGTTCCCCTACGAGCAGTACTTC
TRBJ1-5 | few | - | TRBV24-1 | CATSDRPERPNQPQHF | TGTGCCACCAGTGACCGACCGGAGCGGCCCAATCAGCCCCAGCATTTT
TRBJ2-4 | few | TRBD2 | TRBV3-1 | CASSPQPGTSGKNIQYF | TGTGCCAGCAGCCCGCAACCCGGGACTAGCGGAAAAAACATTCAGTACTTC
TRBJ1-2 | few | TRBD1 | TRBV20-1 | CSAPGQGAEGYTF | TGCAGTGCCCCGGGACAGGGGGCAGAAGGCTACACCTTC
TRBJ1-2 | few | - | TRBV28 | CASSPHTGRHYGYTF | TGTGCCAGCAGTCCCCATACAGGGCGACACTATGGCTACACCTTC
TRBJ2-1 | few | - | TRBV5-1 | CASSLPRTASYNEQFF | TGCGCCAGCAGCTTGCCAAGGACAGCCTCCTACAATGAGCAGTTCTTC
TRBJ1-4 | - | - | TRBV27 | CASSARGRDEKLFF | TGTGCCAGCAGCGCCAGGGGCAGGGATGAAAAACTGTTTTTT
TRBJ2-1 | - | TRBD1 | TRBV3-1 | CASSQPGGAMYEQFF | TGTGCCAGCAGCCAACCAGGGGGCGCGATGTATGAGCAGTTCTTC
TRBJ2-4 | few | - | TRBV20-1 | CSATGFSKNIQYF | TGCAGTGCTACCGGGTTCTCCAAAAACATTCAGTACTTC
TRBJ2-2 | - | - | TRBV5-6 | CASSIVQGELFF | TGTGCCAGCAGCATAGTCCAGGGGGAGCTGTTTTTT
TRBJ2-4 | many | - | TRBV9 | CASSPHGLAKNIQYF | TGTGCCAGCAGCCCCCACGGCTTAGCCAAAAACATTCAGTACTTC
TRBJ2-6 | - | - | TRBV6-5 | CASSYSTRPGANVLTF | TGTGCCAGCAGTTACTCGACAAGGCCTGGGGCCAACGTCCTGACTTTC
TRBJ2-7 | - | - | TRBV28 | CASSLSPSRGFVGHEQYF | TGTGCCAGCAGTTTATCGCCCTCCAGGGGTTTCGTTGGCCACGAGCAGTACTTC
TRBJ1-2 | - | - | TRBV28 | CASSLVGGCDGYTF | TGTGCCAGCAGTTTGGTCGGGGGATGCGATGGCTACACCTTC
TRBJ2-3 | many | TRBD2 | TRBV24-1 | CATSEGLAADTQYF | TGTGCCACCAGTGAGGGACTAGCTGCAGATACGCAGTATTTT
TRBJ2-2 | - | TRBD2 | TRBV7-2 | CASSLGRGGNTGELFF | TGTGCCAGTAGCTTAGGACGCGGGGGTAACACCGGGGAGCTGTTTTTT
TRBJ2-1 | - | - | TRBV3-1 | CASSQDRRLGGHEQFF | TGTGCCAGCAGCCAAGATCGGCGGCTGGGTGGTCATGAGCAGTTCTTC
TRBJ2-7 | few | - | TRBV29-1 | CSVEDGVLQYF | TGCAGCGTTGAAGACGGGGTTCTCCAGTACTTC
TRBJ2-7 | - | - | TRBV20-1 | CNAQRAGADEQYF | TGCAATGCTCAAAGGGCGGGGGCTGACGAGCAGTACTTC
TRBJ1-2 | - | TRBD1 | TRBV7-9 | CASSDNRDREVYGYTF | TGTGCCAGCAGCGACAACCGGGACAGAGAGGTCTATGGCTACACCTTC
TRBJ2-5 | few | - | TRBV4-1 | CASSRRDWSQETQYF | TGCGCCAGCAGCCGGAGGGACTGGTCGCAAGAGACCCAGTACTTC
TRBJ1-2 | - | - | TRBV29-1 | CSAIGQTARGYTF | TGCAGCGCTATCGGACAGACCGCTAGAGGCTACACCTTC
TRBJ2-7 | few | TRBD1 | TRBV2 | CANLRRPSGQVLTYEQYF | TGTGCCAACCTGCGCCGCCCCTCGGGACAGGTTCTCACCTACGAGCAGTACTTC
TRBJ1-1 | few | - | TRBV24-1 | CATSDSKGFNTEAFF | TGTGCCACCAGTGATTCTAAGGGCTTCAACACTGAAGCTTTCTTT
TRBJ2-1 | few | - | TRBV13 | CASSLGRGGIGEQFF | TGTGCCAGCAGCTTAGGAAGGGGGGGCATTGGGGAGCAGTTCTTC
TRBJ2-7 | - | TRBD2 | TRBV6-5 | CASSYGAPGLVYNEQYF | TGTGCCAGCAGTTACGGGGCGCCGGGACTAGTCTACAATGAGCAGTACTTC
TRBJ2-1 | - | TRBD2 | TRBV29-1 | CSVGGVASEQFF | TGCAGCGTGGGGGGGGTGGCGAGTGAGCAGTTCTTC
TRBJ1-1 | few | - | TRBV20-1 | CSARDPQYPEAFF | TGCAGTGCTAGAGATCCCCAGTACCCTGAAGCTTTCTTT
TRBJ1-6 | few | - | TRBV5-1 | CASSLNVGRNSPLHF | TGCGCCAGCAGCTTGAATGTGGGAAGAAATTCACCCCTCCACTTT
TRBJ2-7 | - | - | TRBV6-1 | CASSVSPPYEQYF | TGTGCCAGCAGTGTTAGCCCCCCCTACGAGCAGTACTTC
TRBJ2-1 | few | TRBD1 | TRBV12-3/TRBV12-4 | CASSSPDRVQINEQFF | TGTGCCAGCAGTTCCCCCGACAGGGTACAGATCAATGAGCAGTTCTTC
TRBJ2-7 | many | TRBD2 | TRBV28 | CASSFLAGTYEQYF | TGTGCCAGCAGTTTTCTAGCGGGGACCTACGAGCAGTACTTC
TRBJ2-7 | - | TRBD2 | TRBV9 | CASSVAGGAGFYEQYF | TGTGCCAGCAGCGTCGCGGGGGGCGCAGGGTTCTACGAGCAGTACTTC
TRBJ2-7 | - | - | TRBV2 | CASSEGALSYEQYF | TGTGCCAGCAGCGAAGGTGCGCTCTCCTACGAGCAGTACTTC
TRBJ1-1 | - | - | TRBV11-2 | CASSRLRQGGTEAFF | TGTGCCAGCAGCCGACTGCGGCAGGGCGGGACTGAAGCTTTCTTT
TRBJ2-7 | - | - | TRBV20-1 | CSAFGLDSYNEQYF | TGCAGTGCTTTCGGACTGGACTCCTACAATGAGCAGTACTTC
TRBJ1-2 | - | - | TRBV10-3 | CATEAKNYGYTF | TGTGCCACCGAGGCCAAAAACTATGGCTACACCTTC
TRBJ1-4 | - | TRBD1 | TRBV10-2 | CASSYGTGGTNEKLFF | TGCGCCAGCAGTTATGGGACAGGGGGCACTAATGAAAAACTGTTTTTT
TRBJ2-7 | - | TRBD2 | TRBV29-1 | CSVEVGGSYNEQYF | TGCAGCGTTGAGGTCGGGGGGTCCTACAATGAGCAGTACTTC
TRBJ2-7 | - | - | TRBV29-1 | CSVGFRATYEQYF | TGCAGCGTTGGTTTCCGGGCTACCTACGAGCAGTACTTC
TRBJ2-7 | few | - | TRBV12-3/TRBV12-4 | CASMTMGGGRQYF | TGTGCCAGCATGACGATGGGTGGTGGGCGGCAGTACTTC
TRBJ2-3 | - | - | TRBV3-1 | CASSRAFEYPDTQYF | TGTGCCAGCAGCCGAGCATTTGAGTATCCAGATACGCAGTATTTT
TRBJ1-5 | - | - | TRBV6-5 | CASSYSVTINQPQHF | TGTGCCAGCAGTTACTCTGTAACTATCAATCAGCCCCAGCATTTT
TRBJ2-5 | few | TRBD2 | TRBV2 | CASIGSGNTQTQYF | TGTGCCAGCATTGGTAGCGGGAACACCCAGACCCAGTACTTC
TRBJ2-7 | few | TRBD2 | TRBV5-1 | CASSSSGTSGFSSYNEQYF | TGCGCCAGCAGCTCCTCCGGGACTAGCGGGTTTAGCTCCTACAATGAGCAGTACTTC
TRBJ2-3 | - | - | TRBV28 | CASSLLLHTDTQYF | TGTGCCAGCAGTTTACTCCTTCACACAGATACGCAGTATTTT